This T cell receptor beta chain emerged from a study of CD8 T cells in ankylosing spondylitis. Overall study findings and caveats: Disease-linked clones reportedly showed significant enrichment in matched ankylosing spondylitis synovial fluid. Some of these motif variants have turned up before, in reports on reactive arthritis synovial fluid and blood. Seemingly characteristic of ankylosing spondylitis blood was a TCR beta motif consisting of 7 or 8 highly homologous variants.

This clonotype appeared many times. The antigen remains unidentified. The authors made TCR beta libraries by quantitative 5'-RACE with molecular barcodes. A single record per CDR3 protein comes from TCRdb applying MiXCR to the 5' RACE reads. The table records about 140,000 distinct CDR3 sequences, about 6.7% of them present only once. This CDR3 is built from 14 residues. Trimming took off 6 bases at V and 6 bases at J, with 14 bases between the two ends. Germline V gives CDR1 MDHEN, CDR2 SYDVKM. V gene TRBV28 combines with J gene TRBJ1-4, with a possible D match to TRBD1 (6 bases). Sequenced: blood, either unsorted or a sorted T cell fraction (not recorded which). This TCR was sampled from a female donor with ankylosing spondylitis or in good health (not recorded which). CDR3 residues: CASSRGGRDEKLFF. DNA for the CDR3: TGTGCCAGCAGCAGAGGGGGGAGGGATGAAAAACTGTTTTTT.